Listed below are T cell receptor beta chains from one sample, sequenced in a study of cytomegalovirus exposure and HLA in healthy donors. Assay used: immunoSEQ multiplex PCR; TCRdb lists only in-frame clones, some missing. The top ten hold less than 1.5% of the sample, which has about 140,000 clones, about three quarters seen once. The material sequenced was PBMCs. Source of these receptors: a male donor in good health and CMV-seropositive. Each CDR3 is given with its conserved first and last residue. D genes are given only for firm matches. Rows give clone size only sometimes, using once, few, many, or a class for an expanded clone.

size: .; J: TRBJ1-1; D: .; V: TRBV29-1; CDR3: CSVVTVARTEAFF; DNA: TGCAGCGTTGTAACAGTCGCTCGCACTGAAGCTTTCTTT
size: few; J: TRBJ2-1; D: .; V: TRBV6-5; CDR3: CASSYQSVGGYNEQFF; DNA: TGTGCCAGCAGTTACCAAAGCGTAGGGGGCTACAATGAGCAGTTCTTC
size: few; J: TRBJ1-1; D: TRBD1; V: TRBV4-1; CDR3: CASSQEGQGIVGANTEAFF; DNA: TGCGCCAGCAGCCAAGAGGGACAGGGTATAGTGGGGGCGAACACTGAAGCTTTCTTT
size: .; J: TRBJ2-1; D: .; V: TRBV7-9; CDR3: CASSYMGSSYNEQFF; DNA: TGTGCCAGCAGCTATATGGGGAGCTCCTACAATGAGCAGTTCTTC
size: .; J: TRBJ2-7; D: .; V: TRBV2; CDR3: CASSEVEGSYEQYF; DNA: TGTGCCAGCAGTGAAGTCGAGGGTTCCTACGAGCAGTACTTC
size: few; J: TRBJ2-1; D: TRBD2; V: TRBV13; CDR3: CASRRMAGGSSYNEQFF; DNA: TGTGCCAGCAGGAGGATGGCGGGGGGAAGCTCCTACAATGAGCAGTTCTTC
size: few; J: TRBJ2-1; D: TRBD2; V: TRBV10-3; CDR3: CAIRGTSGGANNEQFF; DNA: TGTGCCATCAGAGGGACTAGCGGGGGGGCTAACAATGAGCAGTTCTTC
size: .; J: TRBJ1-5; D: .; V: TRBV4-1; CDR3: CASSLTLRGNQPQHF; DNA: TGCGCCAGCAGCCTCACACTGCGGGGTAATCAGCCCCAGCATTTT
size: once; J: TRBJ1-1; D: TRBD1; V: TRBV2; CDR3: CASRAQGAEDTEAFF; DNA: TGTGCCAGCAGGGCACAGGGGGCGGAGGACACTGAAGCTTTCTTT
size: .; J: TRBJ1-1; D: .; V: TRBV2; CDR3: CATNKAGRDTEAFF; DNA: TGTGCCACAAACAAGGCCGGTCGGGACACTGAAGCTTTCTTT
size: .; J: TRBJ2-5; D: .; V: TRBV28; CDR3: CASSLSGVDIQETQYF; DNA: TGTGCCAGCAGTCTTTCGGGGGTTGACATCCAAGAGACCCAGTACTTC
size: .; J: TRBJ2-7; D: .; V: TRBV5-4; CDR3: CASSFVNGDSEQYF; DNA: TGTGCCAGCAGCTTTGTCAATGGGGACTCCGAGCAGTACTTC
size: .; J: TRBJ2-2; D: .; V: TRBV14; CDR3: CASSLVGRGDTGELFF; DNA: TGTGCCAGCAGCCTCGTTGGCAGGGGGGACACCGGGGAGCTGTTTTTT
size: .; J: TRBJ2-7; D: .; V: TRBV14; CDR3: CASSQETSPTYEQYF; DNA: TGTGCCAGCAGCCAAGAGACTAGTCCTACCTACGAGCAGTACTTC
size: once; J: TRBJ1-5; D: TRBD1; V: TRBV19; CDR3: CASSWGTENQPQHF; DNA: TGTGCCAGTAGTTGGGGGACAGAGAATCAGCCCCAGCATTTT
size: .; J: TRBJ2-1; D: TRBD1; V: TRBV12-5; CDR3: CASGLVIRQGGGWTGEQFF; DNA: TGTGCTAGTGGTTTGGTTATCCGACAGGGGGGGGGTTGGACTGGTGAGCAGTTCTTC
size: .; J: TRBJ1-1; D: .; V: TRBV7-2; CDR3: CASSLGGTRRATEAFF; DNA: TGTGCCAGCAGCTTAGGAGGGACTAGAAGGGCCACTGAAGCTTTCTTT
size: few; J: TRBJ2-4; D: TRBD1; V: TRBV13; CDR3: CASSLSMTGGNIQYF; DNA: TGTGCCAGCAGCCTATCTATGACAGGGGGAAACATTCAGTACTTC
size: .; J: TRBJ2-7; D: .; V: TRBV6-5; CDR3: CASSYARGPYEQYF; DNA: TGTGCCAGCAGTTACGCCAGGGGTCCCTACGAGCAGTACTTC
size: .; J: TRBJ2-3; D: .; V: TRBV9; CDR3: CASSVASADTQYF; DNA: TGTGCCAGCAGCGTAGCTTCCGCAGATACGCAGTATTTT
size: .; J: TRBJ2-7; D: .; V: TRBV9; CDR3: CASSVGQTYEQYF; DNA: TGTGCCAGCAGCGTAGGTCAGACCTACGAGCAGTACTTC
size: .; J: TRBJ2-3; D: TRBD2; V: TRBV5-1; CDR3: CASSLGVTSGGLDTQYF; DNA: TGCGCCAGCAGCTTGGGAGTGACTAGCGGGGGGCTAGATACGCAGTATTTT
size: .; J: TRBJ2-1; D: .; V: TRBV9; CDR3: CASSQSGAQDNEQFF; DNA: TGTGCCAGCAGCCAGTCTGGGGCCCAAGACAATGAGCAGTTCTTC
size: .; J: TRBJ2-5; D: .; V: TRBV19; CDR3: CASSIDYQETQYF; DNA: TGTGCCAGTAGTATAGACTACCAAGAGACCCAGTACTTC
size: .; J: TRBJ2-1; D: .; V: TRBV5-4; CDR3: CASRSEVGSYNEQFF; DNA: TGTGCCAGCAGATCGGAGGTGGGGTCCTACAATGAGCAGTTCTTC
size: .; J: TRBJ2-2; D: .; V: TRBV5-1; CDR3: CASSPTGGELFF; DNA: TGCGCCAGCAGCCCCACGGGGGGGGAGCTGTTTTTT
size: .; J: TRBJ2-7; D: TRBD2; V: TRBV5-1; CDR3: CASSLATSGAYEQYF; DNA: TGCGCCAGCAGCTTGGCTACTAGCGGAGCCTACGAGCAGTACTTC
size: .; J: TRBJ2-7; D: TRBD1; V: TRBV27; CDR3: CASSAGTGALQYF; DNA: TGTGCCAGCAGTGCCGGGACAGGGGCCCTCCAGTACTTC
size: .; J: TRBJ2-7; D: .; V: TRBV30; CDR3: CAWSVLVDEQYF; DNA: TGTGCCTGGAGTGTACTGGTCGACGAGCAGTACTTC
size: .; J: TRBJ2-7; D: TRBD1; V: TRBV6-6; CDR3: CATLGSTGPTSYEQYF; DNA: TGTGCCACCTTGGGCTCGACAGGGCCCACCTCCTACGAGCAGTACTTC
size: .; J: TRBJ1-1; D: .; V: TRBV29-1; CDR3: CSISRQNTEAFF; DNA: TGCAGCATCAGCCGACAGAACACTGAAGCTTTCTTT
size: .; J: TRBJ1-2; D: TRBD1; V: TRBV28; CDR3: CASRTGNYGYTF; DNA: TGTGCCAGCCGGACAGGGAATTATGGCTACACCTTC
size: .; J: TRBJ2-1; D: .; V: TRBV9; CDR3: CASSVALALNEQFF; DNA: TGTGCCAGCAGCGTAGCACTAGCTCTCAATGAGCAGTTCTTC